These 23 T cell receptor beta chains came from one sample sequenced in a study of shared clonotypes between healthy human individuals. Measured with immunoSEQ multiplex PCR; TCRdb has only the in-frame clones, and not every one. Here the sample spans millions of clones, about 92% being singletons. Naive CD8 cells lacked CD45RO and underwent positive selection for CCR7, leaving out terminally differentiated effector memory CD45RA+ cells. The material sequenced was naive CD8+ T cells from PBMCs. These receptors originate from a man aged 18 to 29 in good health. Some clones in this sample may be carry-over from other donors' samples.

This chain uses TRBV5-4 with TRBJ2-7, with 11 positions matching TRBD1. The germline V gene has CDR1 SGHNT and CDR2 YYREEE (reference sequence). The CDR3 extends over 15 amino acids. The J segment lost 3 bases and the V segment lost 4 bases, leaving 6 bases of the junction unmatched. The CDR3 loop is CASSPRDRGNYEQYF. Written as DNA, the CDR3 is TGTGCCAGCAGCCCCCGGGACAGGGGGAACTACGAGCAGTACTTC.

The rearrangement joins TRBV28 to TRBJ2-7; 8 nucleotides align to TRBD2. Germline values: CDR1 MDHEN, CDR2 SYDVKM. There are 18 residues in the CDR3. Unmatched junction bases numbered 20, after V lost 5 bases and J lost 5 bases. CDR3 sequence reads: CASSPLLGAGGPQDEQYF. In DNA, the CDR3 is TGTGCCAGCAGTCCTCTTCTGGGGGCGGGGGGCCCCCAGGACGAGCAGTACTTC.

In its sample, this clone was seen once. This rearrangement joins TRBV9 to TRBJ2-1; no definite D call. The germline V gene encodes CDR1 SGDLS and CDR2 YYNGEE. The CDR3 extends over 15 amino acids. V was cut by 0 bases and J by 6 bases, with 13 bases left in between. Written as DNA, the CDR3 is TGTGCCAGCAGCGTAGCACCGAAAAACCTCAATGAGCAGTTCTTC. Its protein is CASSVAPKNLNEQFF.

The rearrangement uses TRBV7-9 and TRBJ2-1, with 13 bases fitting TRBD2. The CDR3 is 13 residues long. Germline CDR1 reads SEHNR; CDR2 reads FQNEAQ (reference sequence). The CDR3 is CAVLAGGLSEQFF. In DNA form, the CDR3 reads TGTGCAGTACTAGCGGGAGGGCTAAGTGAGCAGTTCTTC.

The genes are TRBV27 and TRBJ2-3, with D perhaps TRBD1 or TRBD2 (6 bases each). Per germline, CDR1 MNHEY and CDR2 SMNVEV (reference sequence). This CDR3 spans 14 amino acids. Trimming took off 6 bases at V and 6 bases at J, with 16 bases between the two ends. The CDR3 coding sequence is TGTGCCAGCAGACTGGGGGGCTCTCCGGATACGCAGTATTTT. Amino acid sequence: CASRLGGSPDTQYF.

The chain uses TRBV27 and TRBJ1-1, with a weak D call TRBD1 (6 bases). The V end lost 2 bases, the J end lost 8 bases, and 6 bases lay between the germline ends. The CDR3 consists of 11 residues. Germline CDR1 MNHEY, CDR2 SMNVEV (reference sequence). The CDR3: CASSLQGEAFF. CDR3 DNA sequence: TGTGCCAGCAGTTTACAGGGGGAAGCTTTCTTT.

The chain has TRBV5-6 and TRBJ1-1; the D is unclear. Germline assignment: CDR1 SGHDT and CDR2 YYEEEE. The CDR3 totals 16 residues. V was clipped by 2 bases and J by 0 bases, with 14 bases between them. CDR3 loop: CASSLSGLIMNTEAFF. CDR3 in DNA: TGTGCCAGCAGCTTATCGGGGTTGATTATGAACACTGAAGCTTTCTTT.

The chain employs TRBV28 and TRBJ1-5; D is perhaps TRBD1 (6 bases). The CDR3 has 18 residues. Trimming stripped 6 bases from V and 4 bases from J, with 25 bases between. Germline V lookup: CDR1 MDHEN, CDR2 SYDVKM. The CDR3 sequence is CASSLLRDRQVNNQPQHF. For the CDR3, the DNA is TGTGCCAGCAGCCTATTGAGAGACAGACAGGTAAATAATCAGCCCCAGCATTTT.

V gene TRBV6-1 combines with J gene TRBJ1-1, with D hard to call. V was shortened by 2 bases and J by 6 bases, with 10 bases between the two germline ends. This CDR3 contains 13 residues. Germline lookup yields CDR1 MNHNS and CDR2 SASEGT. Written as DNA, the CDR3 is TGTGCCAGCAGTGAAAGTACACCCTCTGAAGCTTTCTTT. Protein sequence: CASSESTPSEAFF.

V gene TRBV7-9 combines with J gene TRBJ2-6; the D gene is possibly TRBD1 (6 bases). Germline CDR1 is SEHNR and CDR2 is FQNEAQ (reference sequence). V dropped 5 bases and J dropped 2 bases, with 19 bases sitting between them. The CDR3 extends over 18 amino acids. CDR3 region: CASSGPRRTVTGANVLTF. The CDR3 nucleotides are TGTGCCAGCAGCGGTCCCCGCAGGACAGTAACTGGGGCCAACGTCCTGACTTTC.

CDR3 residues: CASSVRDRGYEQYF. CDR3 nucleotides: TGCGCCAGCAGCGTGCGGGACAGGGGATACGAGCAGTACTTC. The rearrangement joins TRBV4-1 to TRBJ2-7, with 10 bases aligning to TRBD1. CDR3 length: 14 amino acids. Germline lookup yields CDR1 MGHRA and CDR2 YSYEKL. Trimming cost V 5 bases and J 4 bases; bases outside gene matches: 5.

Points on this clone: Different DNA sequences within this sample yield the same CDR3. The rearrangement links TRBV7-2 to TRBJ2-7; 10 bases align to TRBD2. The CDR3 has 14 residues. Per germline, CDR1 SGHTA and CDR2 FQGNSA. V shed 1 base and J 4 bases; nucleotides not matched to a gene: 1. CDR3 sequence (DNA): TGTGCCAGCAGCTTAGTAGCGGGAGGTTACGAGCAGTACTTC. Residues: CASSLVAGGYEQYF.

This chain joins TRBV6-1 and TRBJ2-7; no firm D call. Germline V CDR1 and CDR2: MNHNS, SASEGT. The length of the CDR3 is 13 residues. V dropped 2 bases and J dropped 3 bases, with 8 bases sitting between them. The CDR3 DNA follows: TGTGCCAGCAGTGAAAGGTTGTACTACGAGCAGTACTTC. Translation: CASSERLYYEQYF.

The chain is built from TRBV19 and TRBJ1-3; possible D gene TRBD1, 5 bases. Germline assignment: CDR1 LNHDA and CDR2 SQIVND (reference sequence). This CDR3 is built from 15 residues. V was pared by 5 bases and J by 0 bases, with 11 bases between. The DNA for the CDR3 is TGTGCCAGTAGTCCCACAAGGGGCTCTGGAAACACCATATATTTT. It specifies CASSPTRGSGNTIYF.

The chain couples TRBV7-2 to TRBJ2-7; D possibly corresponds to TRBD1 (6 bases). Trimming took 2 bases from V and 2 from J, leaving 10 bases between them. Germline CDR1 reads SGHTA; CDR2 reads FQGNSA. There are 14 residues in the CDR3. The CDR3 DNA reads as TGTGCCAGCAGCTTAACAGGGAAGACCTACGAGCAGTACTTC. Residues: CASSLTGKTYEQYF.

Concerning this clone: Other DNA sequences of this sample code for an identical CDR3. V usage is TRBV29-1 and J usage is TRBJ2-7; 10 positions match TRBD1. The V gene end was trimmed by 6 bases and the J gene end by 2 bases; junction bases not matched to a gene: 1. This CDR3 comprises 12 residues. The germline CDR1 and CDR2 sequences are SQVTM and ANQGSEA. The CDR3 bases are TGCAGCGTCGGACAGGGGGCCTACGAGCAGTACTTC. It codes for CSVGQGAYEQYF.

This clone was seen once. V usage is TRBV13 and J usage is TRBJ2-1, with D perhaps TRBD2 (5 bases). With 2 bases removed from V and 4 bases from J, the gap between germline ends came to 12 bases. CDR1 is PRHDT, CDR2 FYEKMQ, per germline (reference sequence). This CDR3 spans 15 amino acids. CDR3 region: CASSLQLSGYNEQFF. In DNA, the CDR3 is TGTGCCAGCAGCTTACAGCTGTCGGGATACAATGAGCAGTTCTTC.

This sequence joins TRBV7-8 and TRBJ1-4; D gene ambiguous. The CDR3 consists of 16 residues. CDR1 is SGHVS and CDR2 is FQNEAQ in the germline V gene. Trimming removed 5 bases at V and 6 bases at J, with 19 bases between. The CDR3 is CASSLWGVGSDEKLFF. Here the CDR3 DNA reads TGTGCCAGCAGCCTATGGGGAGTTGGGAGTGATGAAAAACTGTTTTTT.

As regards this clone: At one end, the junction sequence differs from germline, possibly due to a read error. The chain employs TRBV30 and TRBJ1-1; TRBD1 is a possible D gene (5 bases). The length of the CDR3 is 12 residues. The germline gives CDR1 GTSNPN, CDR2 SVGIG (reference sequence). The CDR3 DNA is TGTGCCTGGAGTTGGGGGGGGACTGCAGCTTTCTTT. Protein product: CAWSWGGTAAFF.

The chain carries TRBV27 and TRBJ2-1; the D gene is possibly TRBD1 (9 bases). Looked up from germline, CDR1 is MNHEY and CDR2 is SMNVEV (reference sequence). V was clipped by 8 bases and J by 0 bases, with 26 bases between them. The CDR3 is 19 residues long. The CDR3, as DNA: TGTGCCAGCCTTCACAGGGGGCCAAGCGGGAGCCTCTCCTACAATGAGCAGTTCTTC. Translated: CASLHRGPSGSLSYNEQFF.

The chain is built from TRBV6-6 and TRBJ2-1; TRBD2 matches at 8 bases. The V gene end was trimmed by 5 bases and the J gene end by 0 bases; junction bases not matched to a gene: 3. The CDR3 spans 15 residues. In germline, CDR1 is MNHNY, CDR2 SVGAGI (reference sequence). CDR3 protein: CASSLAGASYNEQFF. The CDR3 DNA reads TGTGCCAGCAGTCTAGCGGGCGCCTCCTACAATGAGCAGTTCTTC.

The CDR3 nucleotides are TGTGCCAGCAGTTCGACGGGAGTGGGGAACTACGAGCAGTACTTC. Its translation: CASSSTGVGNYEQYF. The rearrangement links TRBV27 to TRBJ2-7; D is perhaps TRBD2 (6 bases). Germline CDR1 reads MNHEY; CDR2 reads SMNVEV (reference sequence). The CDR3 consists of 15 residues. V was trimmed by 4 bases and J by 3 bases, leaving 16 bases between them.

The chain joins TRBV6-5 to TRBJ2-7; 9 nucleotides line up with TRBD2. The CDR3 spans 15 residues. Germline trimming cut 2 bases from V and 4 bases from J; bases unmatched to any gene: 6. Germline CDR1 MNHEY, CDR2 SVGAGI. The chain's CDR3 is CASSYDGTSSYEQYF. CDR3 bases: TGTGCCAGCAGTTACGACGGGACTAGCTCTTACGAGCAGTACTTC.